This T cell receptor beta chain was captured by sequencing in a study of cytomegalovirus exposure and HLA in healthy donors. Points on this clone: Its antigen remains unidentified.

The study, taken as a whole, reports: Based on reports, TCR beta sequences accurately predicted HLA-A and HLA-B alleles for most subjects. A later analysis found common viral pathogens apparently linked to several of the most significant clusters. Despite most TCR sequences being rare, some public TCRs occurred in many donors.

The CDR3 has 13 amino acids. Germline lookup yields CDR1 SGHTA and CDR2 FQGNSA. V dropped 3 bases and J dropped 5 bases, with 9 bases sitting between them. PCR involved 60 Vbeta and 13 Jbeta primers. In the authors' methods: About 9.9 million of the 80 million or so unique TCR beta chains counted in a later analysis were shared. Libraries were prepared by immunoSEQ multiplex PCR; TCRdb keeps only in-frame clonotypes and omits some of them. V and J calls and clone size are as listed in that table; D and trimming were resolved from the DNA. The table has 180,000 or so clones, around three quarters seen once.

The rearrangement links TRBV7-2 to TRBJ2-3; D gene ambiguous. Sample: PBMCs. The receptor comes from a woman in her 30s in good health and CMV-seronegative. The CDR3 is CASSFDTEDTQYF. DNA of the CDR3: TGTGCCAGCAGCTTCGACACAGAAGATACGCAGTATTTT.